Each of the 17 T cell receptor beta chains below was sequenced from the same sample in a study of T-cell reconstitution after alpha-beta-depleted transplantation in children. Using unique molecular identifiers, the investigators prepared the TCRbeta library. MiXCR, run by TCRdb on the PCR reads, gives a single entry per CDR3 protein. The table shows roughly 350,000 distinct CDR3 sequences, with approximately 10% occurring only once. Sequencing was performed on PBMCs from the stem cell graft donor, taken from the stem cell graft. All receptors come from a human donor who donated a stem cell graft to a child with acute lymphoblastic leukemia.

The sample holds a few counts of this clonotype. The chain carries TRBV27 and TRBJ2-7; D is perhaps TRBD2 (5 bases). This CDR3 spans 14 amino acids. V lost 3 bases to trimming and J lost 3 bases, with 12 bases between them. From germline, CDR1 is MNHEY and CDR2 SMNVEV (reference sequence). The DNA of the CDR3 is TGTGCCAGCAGTTTCGCCCCCGGGAACTACGAGCAGTACTTC. This gives the protein CASSFAPGNYEQYF.

This clonotype was seen ten or more times. The chain has TRBV20-1 and TRBJ2-3; unclear D gene. V was clipped by 0 bases and J by 1 base, with 8 bases between them. CDR1 is DFQATT and CDR2 is SNEGSKA in the germline V gene (reference sequence). The CDR3 has 14 amino acids. CDR3 protein: CSARDLGRTDTQYF. The CDR3 bases are TGCAGTGCTAGAGATCTGGGTCGCACAGATACGCAGTATTTT.

A few counts support this clonotype. This chain joins TRBV9 and TRBJ1-1; unclear D gene. The CDR3 has 14 amino acids. V was cut by 0 bases and J by 4 bases, with 10 bases left in between. Germline CDR1 SGDLS, CDR2 YYNGEE. CDR3 protein: CASSVGLESTEAFF. The CDR3, as DNA: TGTGCCAGCAGCGTAGGGTTGGAAAGCACTGAAGCTTTCTTT. Full variable domain (rest looked up from reference TRBV9 and TRBJ1-1): DSGVTQTPKHLITATGQRVTLRCSPRSGDLSVYWYQQSLDQGLQFLIQYYNGEERAKGNILERFSAQQFPDLHSELNLSSLELGDSALYFCASSVGLESTEAFFGQGTRLTVV.

This clonotype showed up many times. This sequence joins TRBV27 and TRBJ2-5; 7 bases align to TRBD1. This CDR3 is built from 14 residues. Trimming removed 4 bases from V and 1 base from J; junction bases left unmatched: 3. Germline V gene data show CDR1 as MNHEY and CDR2 as SMNVEV (reference sequence). CDR3 residues: CASSSGQSQETQYF. The CDR3 DNA sequence: TGTGCCAGCAGTTCGGGACAGAGCCAAGAGACCCAGTACTTC.

On this clonotype: A junction boundary mismatches the germline segment, possibly from a read error. J is TRBJ2-3 and V is TRBV11-1, with 10 bases lining up with TRBD1. Germline CDR1 SGHAT, CDR2 FQDESV (reference sequence). The CDR3 is made up of 15 amino acids. The CDR3 loop reads CASILPGQGTDTQYF. CDR3 bases: TGTGCCAGCATCTTACCGGGACAGGGGACAGATACGCAGTATTTT.

J is TRBJ2-7 and V is TRBV4-1, with 9 bases fitting TRBD1. The V segment lost 4 bases and the J segment 2 bases; nucleotides outside the gene matches: 9. The germline V gene has CDR1 MGHRA and CDR2 YSYEKL. This CDR3 region has 16 residues. The CDR3 loop reads CASSLRSGTGPYEQYF. CDR3 DNA sequence: TGCGCCAGCAGCCTTCGCTCCGGGACAGGGCCCTACGAGCAGTACTTC.

This clonotype occurred a few times. V and J are TRBV12-3 or TRBV12-4 and TRBJ1-1, with TRBD1 matching over 7 bases. J lost 1 base, V lost 4 bases, and 6 bases had no gene match. The CDR3 contains 15 residues. The CDR3 is CASSSNRGTNTEAFF. The CDR3 DNA follows: TGTGCCAGCAGTTCGAACAGGGGTACGAACACTGAAGCTTTCTTT.

The J gene is TRBJ2-1, the V gene TRBV7-3, with 7 positions matching TRBD2. J lost 9 bases, V lost 5 bases, and 10 bases had no gene match. Germline-derived CDR1 and CDR2 are SGHTA and FQGTGA. CDR3 length equals 14 residues. As DNA, the CDR3 is TGTGCCAGCAGCCCCCCCGGGAGGATCGGTGAGCAGTTCTTC. Protein: CASSPPGRIGEQFF.

This sequence joins TRBV7-2 and TRBJ1-6; D possibly corresponds to TRBD1 (5 bases). CDR3 length equals 16 residues. Germline CDR1 is SGHTA and CDR2 is FQGNSA. Trimming stripped 1 base from V and 5 bases from J, with 12 bases between. The CDR3 nucleotides are TGTGCCAGCAGCTTAGGTTGGCAGGGAAATAATTCACCCCTCCACTTT. As protein: CASSLGWQGNNSPLHF.

The chain joins TRBV7-9 to TRBJ1-1; D remains ambiguous. The V end lost 2 bases, the J end lost 7 bases, and 8 bases lay between the germline ends. The V gene's germline CDR1 is SEHNR and CDR2 FQNEAQ (reference sequence). This CDR3 has 12 residues. CDR3 nucleotide sequence: TGTGCCAGCAGCTTAACCGGGTATGAAGCTTTCTTT. Protein product: CASSLTGYEAFF.

A few counts support this clonotype. The chain has TRBV10-3 and TRBJ1-2; possibly TRBD1 for D (5 bases). CDR3 length equals 15 residues. The ends were cut back, 2 bases at V and 5 bases at J, with 15 bases in the middle. Germline V gene data show CDR1 as ENHRY and CDR2 as SYGVKD. The CDR3 DNA is TGTGCCATCAGTGAGCCCGGGCAGGGAAGGTATGGCTACACCTTC. This translates into CAISEPGQGRYGYTF.

The sample holds many counts of this clonotype. The chain is built from TRBV7-3 and TRBJ2-1; D remains unclear. CDR3 length equals 13 residues. Germline V gene sequence: CDR1 SGHTA, CDR2 FQGTGA. The germline V and J ends were trimmed by 0 bases and 5 bases, with 5 bases remaining between them. The CDR3 loop reads CASSLTNNNEQFF. The CDR3 nucleotides read TGTGCCAGCAGCTTAACGAACAACAATGAGCAGTTCTTC.

This clonotype was detected ten times or more. This chain connects TRBV9 to TRBJ2-7, with D perhaps assigned TRBD1 or TRBD2 (5 bases each). The germline CDR1 and CDR2 sequences are SGDLS and YYNGEE. The ends were cut back, 4 bases at V and 0 bases at J, with 20 bases in the middle. This CDR3 contains 17 residues. The CDR3, as DNA: TGTGCCAGCAGCCCCTCTCCAATAGTCGGGGCCTCCTACGAGCAGTACTTC. This gives the protein CASSPSPIVGASYEQYF. The full variable domain, its missing parts supplied by reference TRBV9 and TRBJ2-7, is DSGVTQTPKHLITATGQRVTLRCSPRSGDLSVYWYQQSLDQGLQFLIQYYNGEERAKGNILERFSAQQFPDLHSELNLSSLELGDSALYFCASSPSPIVGASYEQYFGPGTRLTVT.

This clonotype showed up many times. The chain couples TRBV7-9 to TRBJ2-3; D is ambiguous. Germline values: CDR1 SEHNR, CDR2 FQNEAQ (reference sequence). Trimming left V 0 bases short and J 0 bases short, with 4 bases between. CDR3 length: 14 residues. CDR3 nucleotide sequence: TGTGCCAGCAGCTTAGCAATCAGCACAGATACGCAGTATTTT. Translating it yields CASSLAISTDTQYF. The variable domain in full, with the rest retrieved from reference TRBV7-9 and TRBJ2-3, is DTGVSQNPRHKITKRGQNVTFRCDPISEHNRLYWYRQTLGQGPEFLTYFQNEAQLEKSRLLSDRFSAERPKGSFSTLEIQRTEQGDSAMYLCASSLAISTDTQYFGPGTRLTVL.

The sample holds a few counts of this clonotype. The chain uses TRBV12-3 or TRBV12-4 and TRBJ2-7; tentative D call: TRBD2 (6 bases). Trimming took 6 bases from V and 0 from J, leaving 15 bases between them. This CDR3 spans 15 amino acids. The CDR3 DNA sequence: TGTGCCAGCAGCTACGTGGGAGGATACTCCTACGAGCAGTACTTC. Its protein product is CASSYVGGYSYEQYF.

This clonotype was seen just once. V is TRBV3-1 and J is TRBJ1-2; maybe TRBD1 (5 bases). Germline V gives CDR1 LGHDT, CDR2 YNNKEL (reference sequence). The CDR3 length is 13 residues. V was clipped by 2 bases and J by 3 bases, with 7 bases between them. The CDR3 nucleotides are TGTGCCAGCAGCCAACAGGGTTACTATGGCTACACCTTC. It translates to CASSQQGYYGYTF.

This sequence joins TRBV29-1 and TRBJ2-7, with 11 positions matching TRBD2. In germline, CDR1 is SQVTM, CDR2 ANQGSEA. Unmatched junction bases numbered 3, after V lost 0 bases and J lost 2 bases. This CDR3 spans 15 amino acids. CDR3 region: CSVEETSGGTYEQYF. The CDR3 nucleotides read TGCAGCGTTGAAGAAACTAGCGGGGGAACCTACGAGCAGTACTTC.